This TCR beta chain was identified in a study of blood T cell repertoires in COVID-19. The CDR3 is 14 residues long. The germline CDR1 and CDR2 sequences are SEHNR and FQNEAQ (reference sequence). V lost 6 bases, J lost 4 bases, and 6 bases stayed unmatched. Repertoires were generated with immunoSEQ multiplex PCR, while TCRdb's copy carries only in-frame clones and drops some. Of tens of thousands of clones listed, over 70% are singletons. V usage is TRBV7-9 and J usage is TRBJ1-2; 9 bases match TRBD1. Sequenced input: peripheral blood. The receptor was isolated from an elderly man with active COVID-19. CDR3 nucleotide sequence: TGTGCCAGCAGTCGGGACAGGGATGCCTATGGCTACACCTTC. Translating gives CASSRDRDAYGYTF.